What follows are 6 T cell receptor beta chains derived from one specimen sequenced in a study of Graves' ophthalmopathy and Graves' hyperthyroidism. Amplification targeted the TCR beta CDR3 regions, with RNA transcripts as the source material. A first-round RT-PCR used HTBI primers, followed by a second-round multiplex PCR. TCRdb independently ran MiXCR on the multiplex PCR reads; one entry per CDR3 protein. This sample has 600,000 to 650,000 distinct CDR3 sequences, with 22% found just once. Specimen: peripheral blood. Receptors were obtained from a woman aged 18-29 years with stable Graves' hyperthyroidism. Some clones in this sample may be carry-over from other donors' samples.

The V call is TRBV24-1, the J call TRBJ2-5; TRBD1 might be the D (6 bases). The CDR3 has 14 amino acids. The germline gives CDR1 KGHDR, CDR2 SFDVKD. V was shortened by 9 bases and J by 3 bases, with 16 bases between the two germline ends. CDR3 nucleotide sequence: TGTGCCACCTCCCGGGCAGGGGCAGAAGAGACCCAGTACTTC. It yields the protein CATSRAGAEETQYF.

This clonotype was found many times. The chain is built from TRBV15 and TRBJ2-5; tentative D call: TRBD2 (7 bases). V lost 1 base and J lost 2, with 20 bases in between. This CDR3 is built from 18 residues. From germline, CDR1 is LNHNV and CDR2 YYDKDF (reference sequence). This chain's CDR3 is CATSRGEEGGGRQETQYF. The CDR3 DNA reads TGTGCCACCAGCAGAGGCGAGGAGGGAGGGGGGCGACAAGAGACCCAGTACTTC.

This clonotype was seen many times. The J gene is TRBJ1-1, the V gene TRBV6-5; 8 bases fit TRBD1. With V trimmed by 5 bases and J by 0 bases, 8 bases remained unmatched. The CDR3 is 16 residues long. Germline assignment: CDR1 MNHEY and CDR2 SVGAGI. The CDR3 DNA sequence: TGTGCCAGCAGTCACAGGGGGTTGGGGATGAACACTGAAGCTTTCTTT. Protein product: CASSHRGLGMNTEAFF.

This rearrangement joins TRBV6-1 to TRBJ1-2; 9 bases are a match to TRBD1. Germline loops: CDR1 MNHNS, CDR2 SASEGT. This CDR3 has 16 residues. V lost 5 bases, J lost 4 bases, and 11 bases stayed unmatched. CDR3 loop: CASSLTGTGFGYGYTF. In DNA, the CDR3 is TGTGCCAGCAGTCTTACCGGGACAGGGTTTGGCTATGGCTACACCTTC.

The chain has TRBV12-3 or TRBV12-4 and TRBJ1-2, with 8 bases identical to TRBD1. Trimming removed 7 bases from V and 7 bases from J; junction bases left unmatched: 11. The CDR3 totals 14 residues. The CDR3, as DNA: TGTGCCAGCACCCCCGGACAGGGTCTTTCTGGCTACACCTTC. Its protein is CASTPGQGLSGYTF.

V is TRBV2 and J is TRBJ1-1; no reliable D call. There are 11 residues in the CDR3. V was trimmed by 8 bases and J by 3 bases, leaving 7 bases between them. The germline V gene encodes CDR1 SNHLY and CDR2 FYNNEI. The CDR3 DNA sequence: TGTGCCAGCGGCTACGACACTGAAGCTTTCTTT. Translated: CASGYDTEAFF.